A selection of T cell receptor beta chains follows, all from one sample in a study of T-cell reconstitution after alpha-beta-depleted transplantation in children. A single record per CDR3 protein comes from TCRdb applying MiXCR to the PCR reads. This sample carries hundreds of thousands of distinct CDR3 sequences, around 12% of them seen once, and the ten largest clones take around 2.8%. This specimen consisted of PBMCs from the stem cell graft donor, obtained from the stem cell graft. Receptor source: a human donor who donated a stem cell graft to a child with acute lymphoblastic leukemia. CDR3s include the opening cysteine and the closing phenylalanine or tryptophan. A D gene is named only where the DNA matches it firmly. Clone size appears in some rows only: once, few, many, or a class for an expanded clone.

clone_size d_call j_call v_call cdr3_length cdr3_aa cdr3_nt
many . TRBJ1-5 TRBV5-1 13 CASSLERGQPQHF TGCGCCAGCAGCTTGGAAAGGGGACAGCCCCAGCATTTT
. . TRBJ2-1 TRBV18 12 CASSPGDNEQFF TGTGCCAGCTCACCGGGGGACAATGAGCAGTTCTTC
. . TRBJ1-1 TRBV7-2 14 CASSLAYLNTEAFF TGTGCCAGCAGCTTAGCATACCTGAACACTGAAGCTTTCTTT
many . TRBJ2-7 TRBV20-1 12 CSASERTGEQYF TGCAGTGCTAGCGAAAGAACGGGCGAGCAGTACTTC
. TRBD2 TRBJ2-5 TRBV25-1 16 CASSVLGRGDQETQYF TGTGCCAGCAGTGTATTGGGGCGGGGGGACCAAGAGACCCAGTACTTC
many . TRBJ2-5 TRBV28 12 CASRFSAETQYF TGTGCCAGCAGATTCTCCGCGGAGACCCAGTACTTC
many . TRBJ2-7 TRBV29-1 17 CSVEVMGVGGGAYEQYF TGCAGCGTTGAAGTAATGGGGGTTGGGGGTGGAGCCTACGAGCAGTACTTC
many TRBD2 TRBJ2-2 TRBV10-3 19 CAIGGGSGRNGTNTGELFF TGTGCCATCGGAGGGGGTAGCGGGAGGAATGGAACGAACACCGGGGAGCTGTTTTTT
many TRBD2 TRBJ2-7 TRBV7-2 16 CASSETGTSGQYEQYF TGTGCCAGCAGCGAAACCGGGACTAGCGGACAATACGAGCAGTACTTC
many TRBD1 TRBJ2-5 TRBV11-2 18 CASSQIIRGTALEETQYF TGTGCCAGCAGTCAGATAATACGTGGGACAGCTTTAGAAGAGACCCAGTACTTC
. . TRBJ2-3 TRBV30 15 CAWSLGRRGTDTQYF TGTGCCTGGAGCCTGGGGAGGCGGGGCACAGATACGCAGTATTTT
. TRBD1 TRBJ2-2 TRBV6-2/TRBV6-3 13 CASSRTGHGELFF TGTGCCAGCAGTCGGACAGGCCACGGGGAGCTGTTTTTT
. . TRBJ2-5 TRBV5-1 14 CASSPYRAQETQYF TGCGCCAGCAGCCCGTACAGGGCTCAAGAGACCCAGTACTTC
. . TRBJ2-7 TRBV10-3 13 CAIGLADNYEQYF TGTGCCATCGGTCTGGCGGACAACTACGAGCAGTACTTC
many TRBD1 TRBJ1-6 TRBV5-1 15 CASSDGQVYNSPLHF TGCGCCAGCAGCGACGGACAGGTTTATAATTCACCCCTCCACTTT
many TRBD2 TRBJ2-3 TRBV5-6 16 CASSDLGRGVSDTQYF TGTGCCAGCAGCGACCTGGGACGGGGGGTGTCAGATACGCAGTATTTT
many . TRBJ1-5 TRBV27 15 CASSQGPRGNQPQHF TGTGCCAGCAGTCAAGGACCGCGGGGCAATCAGCCCCAGCATTTT
few TRBD1 TRBJ1-1 TRBV20-1 13 CSARDDRGGEAFF TGCAGTGCTAGAGACGACAGGGGTGGTGAAGCTTTCTTT
many . TRBJ2-7 TRBV11-2 16 CASSLVVGARSYEQYF TGTGCCAGCAGCTTAGTGGTGGGCGCCCGCTCCTACGAGCAGTACTTC
many . TRBJ1-4 TRBV27 15 CASNSGPATNEKLFF TGTGCCAGCAACTCAGGCCCAGCAACTAATGAAAAACTGTTTTTT
many . TRBJ2-5 TRBV29-1 13 CSVESSPGETQYF TGCAGCGTTGAATCTTCGCCCGGGGAGACCCAGTACTTC
many . TRBJ2-7 TRBV7-8 12 CASSFYLDEQYF TGTGCCAGCAGCTTCTATCTGGACGAGCAGTACTTC
many TRBD2 TRBJ2-4 TRBV5-1 18 CASSLYLSGGAMENIQYF TGCGCCAGCAGCTTGTACCTGAGCGGGGGGGCGATGGAAAACATTCAGTACTTC
many TRBD2 TRBJ2-2 TRBV6-2/TRBV6-3 18 CASSYVPTSGVNTGELFF TGTGCCAGCAGTTACGTTCCGACTAGCGGGGTGAACACCGGGGAGCTGTTTTTT
many . TRBJ1-5 TRBV7-2 16 CASSPPAQGGSQPQHF TGTGCCAGCAGCCCCCCGGCGCAGGGTGGGTCTCAGCCCCAGCATTTT
many TRBD2 TRBJ2-2 TRBV5-6 16 CASSRDYGQFTGELFF TGTGCCAGCAGCCGGGACTATGGACAATTCACCGGGGAGCTGTTTTTT
many . TRBJ2-2 TRBV7-8 14 CASSFGQRAGELFF TGTGCCAGCAGCTTTGGACAGCGGGCCGGGGAGCTGTTTTTT
few TRBD1 TRBJ1-6 TRBV7-2 15 CASSLGTADNSPLHF TGTGCCAGCAGCTTGGGGACAGCCGACAATTCACCCCTCCACTTT
many TRBD1 TRBJ2-3 TRBV20-1 14 CSARLTGGTDTQYF TGCAGTGCTAGATTGACAGGGGGCACAGATACGCAGTATTTT
many . TRBJ1-2 TRBV29-1 11 CSVGANYGYTF TGCAGCGTCGGGGCTAACTATGGCTACACCTTC
many TRBD2 TRBJ2-5 TRBV6-1 16 CASRVHFGLAQETQYF TGTGCCAGCAGGGTACACTTTGGACTAGCGCAAGAGACCCAGTACTTC
many TRBD1 TRBJ2-3 TRBV12-3/TRBV12-4 15 CASSRRGSSTDTQYF TGTGCCAGCAGTCGCAGGGGGTCTAGCACAGATACGCAGTATTTT
many TRBD2 TRBJ2-3 TRBV9 14 CASRRGVSTDTQYF TGTGCCAGCAGGCGGGGGGTTAGCACAGATACGCAGTATTTT
many TRBD2 TRBJ2-5 TRBV7-2 15 CASSLQAGAGETQYF TGTGCCAGCAGCCTCCAAGCGGGAGCGGGAGAGACCCAGTACTTC
many TRBD2 TRBJ2-3 TRBV20-1 14 CSASGRALSDTQYF TGCAGTGCTAGCGGGAGGGCCCTCTCAGATACGCAGTATTTT
many . TRBJ1-1 TRBV9 14 CASSGPGAGTEAFF TGTGCCAGCAGCGGTCCGGGGGCGGGAACTGAAGCTTTCTTT
few TRBD2 TRBJ2-1 TRBV2 14 CASSELAGRNEQFF TGTGCCAGCAGTGAACTAGCGGGAAGGAATGAGCAGTTCTTC
many TRBD2 TRBJ2-7 TRBV9 19 CASSVGATSGSFHPYEQYF TGTGCCAGCAGCGTAGGGGCGACTAGCGGGAGTTTTCACCCTTACGAGCAGTACTTC
few TRBD1 TRBJ1-2 TRBV12-3/TRBV12-4 15 CASTRLLTGVNGYTF TGTGCCAGCACCAGACTCTTGACAGGGGTGAATGGCTACACCTTC
many TRBD1 TRBJ1-4 TRBV20-1 13 CSARGQLNEKLFF TGCAGTGCTCGGGGACAGCTTAATGAAAAACTGTTTTTT
. . TRBJ2-7 TRBV9 15 CASSVASEYVYQQYF TGTGCCAGCAGCGTAGCTAGCGAATACGTCTACCAGCAGTACTTC
many TRBD1 TRBJ2-7 TRBV30 14 CAWSADRGPYEQYF TGTGCCTGGAGTGCTGACAGGGGCCCCTACGAGCAGTACTTC
few . TRBJ1-1 TRBV9 14 CASSGGIANTEAFF TGTGCCAGCAGCGGGGGAATTGCGAACACTGAAGCTTTCTTT
many TRBD2 TRBJ2-1 TRBV7-7 15 CASSRIAGRLEEQFF TGTGCTAGCAGCAGAATAGCGGGGAGACTTGAGGAGCAGTTCTTC
many . TRBJ2-7 TRBV20-1 12 CSASGGAYEQYF TGCAGTGCTAGCGGAGGAGCCTACGAGCAGTACTTC
many . TRBJ2-1 TRBV7-2 20 CASSLPGQAMSSGSINEQFF TGTGCCAGCAGCTTACCGGGACAGGCCATGAGTAGCGGGAGTATCAATGAGCAGTTCTTC
many TRBD1 TRBJ1-4 TRBV5-1 16 CASSPVTGATNEKLFF TGCGCCAGCAGCCCCGTAACAGGGGCAACTAATGAAAAACTGTTTTTT
many TRBD1 TRBJ2-7 TRBV29-1 15 CSVDFPGQAGHEQYF TGCAGCGTTGACTTCCCGGGACAGGCCGGGCACGAGCAGTACTTC
many . TRBJ2-2 TRBV11-2 13 CASSIDGAGELFF TGTGCCAGCAGCATCGACGGGGCCGGGGAGCTGTTTTTT
many . TRBJ1-1 TRBV7-2 14 CASSSGQAGRGAFF TGTGCCAGCAGCTCCGGACAAGCCGGGAGAGGTGCTTTCTTT
. TRBD2 TRBJ2-1 TRBV6-5 14 CASSYSGLHNEQFF TGTGCCAGCAGTTACTCGGGACTACACAATGAGCAGTTCTTC